These 9 T cell receptor beta chains were sequenced from one sample in a study of beta chain features in type 1 diabetes (dated 2018 in TCRdb). The method behind the library was the immunoSEQ multiplex PCR assay. All of the isolated RNA was reverse transcribed with the High Capacity cDNA Reverse Transcription Kit, so expressed TCRB transcripts were sequenced. Entries here come from immuneACCESS through TCRdb and include only in-frame sequences with V and J called. Some clones fail to appear in such tables; in the studies checked, an unresolved V gene covers under half of the shortfall, and the cause of the remainder is unknown. This sample lists more than 300,000 clones; approximately 15% were detected once. The leading ten clones occupy more than 0.015% of the sample. The sample comprised naive CD4+ T cells from blood. Interpreted using the paper, the cell subset or site label stands for: true naive CD4+ T cells. The source is a woman aged 18-29 years in good health.

This clone was counted between two and nine times. The chain carries TRBV9 and TRBJ2-3; 10 bases agree with TRBD2. Germline loops: CDR1 SGDLS, CDR2 YYNGEE. The V segment lost 1 base and the J segment 0 bases; nucleotides outside the gene matches: 2. CDR3 size: 16 residues. CDR3 residues: CASSVSTSGSTDTQYF. For the CDR3, the DNA is TGTGCCAGCAGCGTATCGACTAGCGGGAGCACAGATACGCAGTATTTT.

This clone has only a few counts. This specimen includes other DNA sequences encoding the same CDR3. This chain connects TRBV6-5 to TRBJ1-1, with a tentative D call TRBD1 (5 bases). V was cut by 0 bases and J by 4 bases, with 9 bases left in between. The CDR3 loop spans 14 amino acids. In germline, CDR1 is MNHEY, CDR2 SVGAGI. The CDR3 spells CASSYSGGRTEAFF. For the CDR3, the DNA is TGTGCCAGCAGTTACTCGGGGGGACGCACTGAAGCTTTCTTT.

This chain connects TRBV6-5 to TRBJ1-2; possible D gene TRBD1, 6 bases. CDR1 and CDR2 (germline): MNHEY, SVGAGI. Trimming stripped 3 bases from V and 7 bases from J, with 15 bases between. The CDR3 has 14 residues. In DNA, the CDR3 is TGTGCCAGCAGTTATGTGAGGGGGACGGGTGGCTACACCTTC. Translation gives CASSYVRGTGGYTF.

J is TRBJ1-4 and V is TRBV7-9; 9 nucleotides line up with TRBD1. V dropped 5 bases and J dropped 3; count of bases not matched to a gene: 7. Germline loops: CDR1 SEHNR, CDR2 FQNEAQ (reference sequence). The CDR3 loop spans 16 amino acids. Here the CDR3 reads CASSPQRDRANEKLFF. As DNA, the CDR3 is TGTGCCAGCAGCCCCCAAAGGGACAGGGCTAATGAAAAACTGTTTTTT. The full variable domain, with the rest looked up from reference TRBV7-9 and TRBJ1-4, is DTGVSQNPRHKITKRGQNVTFRCDPISEHNRLYWYRQTLGQGPEFLTYFQNEAQLEKSRLLSDRFSAERPKGSFSTLEIQRTEQGDSAMYLCASSPQRDRANEKLFFGSGTQLSVL.

The chain is built from TRBV4-2 and TRBJ2-7; a possible D gene is TRBD2 (5 bases). The CDR3 covers 17 residues. Germline V gene data show CDR1 as LGHNA and CDR2 as YNFKEQ. V shed 0 bases and J shed 3 bases, with 18 bases lying between them. CDR3 coding DNA: TGTGCCAGCAGCCAAGAGATGATTGTTGGGAGTGTCTACGAGCAGTACTTC. It is translated as CASSQEMIVGSVYEQYF.

This clone was found a few times. The chain is built from TRBV18 and TRBJ2-1; 10 bases fit TRBD1. J gave up 12 bases and V 3 bases, and 14 bases lay outside the gene matches. The V gene's germline CDR1 is KGHSH and CDR2 LQKENI. The CDR3 contains 16 residues. The CDR3 loop is CASSPDEGQGPRGQFF. CDR3 DNA sequence: TGTGCCAGCTCACCGGACGAGGGACAGGGGCCTCGGGGGCAGTTCTTC.

The genes are TRBV6-5 and TRBJ1-1, with a weak D call TRBD1 (5 bases). The CDR3 length is 12 residues. Germline CDR1 is MNHEY and CDR2 is SVGAGI. Trimming took off 6 bases at V and 4 bases at J, with 9 bases between the two ends. This CDR3 is CASRIGATEAFF. CDR3 DNA: TGTGCCAGCAGAATAGGGGCCACTGAAGCTTTCTTT.

On this clone itself: This CDR3 is also generated by other DNA sequences in the sample. The rearrangement links TRBV9 to TRBJ2-1; 8 bases align to TRBD2. The germline V gene has CDR1 SGDLS and CDR2 YYNGEE. The CDR3 consists of 15 residues. V was pared by 2 bases and J by 3 bases, with 4 bases of the junction left unmatched. The CDR3 DNA sequence: TGTGCCAGCAGCGTTACTAGCGGAGACTACAATGAGCAGTTCTTC. This gives the protein CASSVTSGDYNEQFF.

V gene TRBV4-2 combines with J gene TRBJ2-1; weak D call: TRBD2 (5 bases). The ends were cut back, 5 bases at V and 4 bases at J, with 12 bases in the middle. The germline gives CDR1 LGHNA, CDR2 YNFKEQ. There are 14 residues in the CDR3. CDR3 coding DNA: TGTGCCAGCAGCTCTCTGACTACTTACAATGAGCAGTTCTTC. This codes for CASSSLTTYNEQFF.